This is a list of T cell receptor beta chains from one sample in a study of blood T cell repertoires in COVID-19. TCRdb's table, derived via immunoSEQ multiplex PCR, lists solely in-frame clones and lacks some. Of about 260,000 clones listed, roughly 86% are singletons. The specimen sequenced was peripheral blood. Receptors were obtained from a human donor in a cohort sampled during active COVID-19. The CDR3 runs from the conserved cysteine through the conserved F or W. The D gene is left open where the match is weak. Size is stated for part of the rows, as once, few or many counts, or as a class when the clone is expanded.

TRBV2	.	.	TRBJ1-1	CASSDGVRVYTEAFF	TGTGCCAGCAGTGACGGGGTCCGAGTTTACACTGAAGCTTTCTTT
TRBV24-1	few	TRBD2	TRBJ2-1	CATSLAGGLNEQFF	TGTGCCACCAGTCTAGCGGGAGGGCTCAATGAGCAGTTCTTC
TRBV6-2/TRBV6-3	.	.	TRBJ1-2	CASSYGRTNYGYTF	TGTGCCAGCAGTTACGGCAGAACCAACTATGGCTACACCTTC
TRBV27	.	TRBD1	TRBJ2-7	CASSLRIAGTGGHEQYF	TGTGCCAGCAGTTTAAGGATAGCCGGGACAGGGGGCCACGAGCAGTACTTC
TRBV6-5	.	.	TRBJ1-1	CASTNRDLGGEAFF	TGTGCCAGCACCAACAGGGACCTTGGGGGTGAAGCTTTCTTT
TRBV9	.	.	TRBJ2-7	CASSAAGRNEQYF	TGTGCCAGCAGTGCCGCAGGGAGGAACGAGCAGTACTTC
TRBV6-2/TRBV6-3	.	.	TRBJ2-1	CASSYSAGRKAKSSYNEQFF	TGTGCCAGCAGTTACTCTGCGGGCCGAAAGGCCAAAAGCTCCTACAATGAGCAGTTCTTC
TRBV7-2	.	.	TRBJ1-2	CASSLALDVEAAVGGYTF	TGTGCCAGCAGCTTAGCGCTTGACGTTGAAGCAGCGGTAGGTGGCTACACCTTC
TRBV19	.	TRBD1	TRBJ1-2	CASSYPSTGNYGYTF	TGTGCCAGTAGTTATCCCTCGACAGGGAACTATGGCTACACCTTC
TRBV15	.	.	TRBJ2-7	CATSPRSGGEQYF	TGTGCCACCAGCCCCCGATCCGGCGGCGAGCAGTACTTC
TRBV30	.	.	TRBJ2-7	CAWKAFPGYEQYF	TGTGCCTGGAAAGCCTTTCCGGGGTATGAGCAGTACTTC
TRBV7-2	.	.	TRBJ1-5	CASSLVDSPYQPQHF	TGTGCCAGCAGCTTAGTAGACAGTCCTTATCAGCCCCAGCATTTT
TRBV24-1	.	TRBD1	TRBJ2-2	CATSDFGLQGTGELFF	TGTGCCACCAGTGATTTTGGCCTACAGGGGACCGGGGAGCTGTTTTTT
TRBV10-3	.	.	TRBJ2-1	CAIMGLHEQFF	TGTGCCATCATGGGCCTCCATGAGCAGTTCTTC
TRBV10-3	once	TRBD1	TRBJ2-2	CAISEFMDRVGTGELFF	TGTGCCATCAGTGAGTTTATGGACAGGGTAGGGACCGGGGAGCTGTTTTTT
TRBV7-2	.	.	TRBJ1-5	CASSLVASTVSFSNQPQHF	TGTGCCAGCAGCTTAGTTGCTTCCACAGTATCTTTTAGCAATCAGCCCCAGCATTTT
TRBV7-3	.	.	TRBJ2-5	CASSLDGATGLETQYF	TGTGCCAGCAGCTTAGACGGTGCGACAGGTTTGGAGACCCAGTACTTC
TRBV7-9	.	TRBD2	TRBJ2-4	CASSLLAGDRNIQYF	TGTGCCAGCAGCTTACTAGCGGGGGACAGGAACATTCAGTACTTC
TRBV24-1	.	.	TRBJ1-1	CATSSGREAFF	TGTGCCACCAGCTCAGGGAGGGAAGCTTTCTTT
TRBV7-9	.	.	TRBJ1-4	CASTRRIGGRTNEKLFF	TGTGCCAGCACCCGTCGAATAGGGGGAAGGACTAATGAAAAACTGTTTTTT
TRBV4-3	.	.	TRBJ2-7	CASSQDGASYEQYF	TGCGCCAGCAGCCAAGACGGAGCCTCCTACGAGCAGTACTTC
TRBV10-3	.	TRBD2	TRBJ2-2	CAISEWEGRGANTGELFF	TGTGCCATCAGTGAGTGGGAGGGGCGGGGAGCCAACACCGGGGAGCTGTTTTTT
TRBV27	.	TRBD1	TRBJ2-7	CASSPDRVSDEQYF	TGTGCCAGCAGTCCGGACAGGGTGTCGGACGAGCAGTACTTC
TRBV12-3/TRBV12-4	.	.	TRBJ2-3	CASSRFSTTQYF	TGTGCCAGCAGTCGATTCTCTACCACGCAGTATTTT
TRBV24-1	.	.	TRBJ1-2	CATSDLDSAYGYTF	TGTGCCACCAGTGACCTAGACAGTGCCTATGGCTACACCTTC
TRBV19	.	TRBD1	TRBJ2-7	CASTPGQGPYEQYF	TGTGCCAGTACGCCGGGACAGGGACCTTACGAGCAGTACTTC
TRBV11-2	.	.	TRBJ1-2	CASRWGGMDYGYTF	TGTGCCAGCAGGTGGGGAGGGATGGACTATGGCTACACCTTC
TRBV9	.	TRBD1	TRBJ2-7	CASSVGGTGVGYEQYF	TGTGCCAGCAGCGTAGGTGGGACAGGGGTCGGCTACGAGCAGTACTTC
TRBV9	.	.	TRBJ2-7	CASTFPTTGLAYEQYF	TGTGCCAGCACCTTTCCCACCACAGGGCTCGCCTACGAGCAGTACTTC
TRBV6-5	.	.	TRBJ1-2	CASIGDRLYGYTF	TGTGCCAGCATAGGAGACAGACTCTATGGCTACACCTTC